The 19 T cell receptor beta chains given below trace back to one sample, sequenced in a study of shared clonotypes between healthy human individuals. The method was immunoSEQ multiplex PCR; TCRdb's version includes in-frame clones alone and lacks a portion of them. The sample holds some 2.1 million clones; 85% to 95% are singletons and the top ten take 0.1% to 0.15%. Material: naive CD4+ T cells sorted from blood. The subset is: CD45RA+ positively selected. All receptors derive from a man between 18 and 29 years old in good health.

V gene TRBV6-1 combines with J gene TRBJ1-6; possible D gene TRBD1, 5 bases. V was shortened by 10 bases and J by 14 bases, with 24 bases between the two germline ends. CDR3 length: 14 amino acids. Germline V gene sequence: CDR1 MNHNS, CDR2 SASEGT. CDR3 DNA sequence: TGTGCCACCGCGTGGACCGGGGACGTGGGGTCCCTCCACTTT. This translates into CATAWTGDVGSLHF.

The chain uses TRBV13 and TRBJ2-3, with 7 nucleotides matching TRBD2. Germline V lookup: CDR1 PRHDT, CDR2 FYEKMQ (reference sequence). This CDR3 comprises 15 residues. V gave up 5 bases and J gave up 3 bases; unmatched junction bases: 8. The CDR3 sequence is CASSPGGPGTDTQYF. Here the CDR3 DNA reads TGTGCCAGCAGCCCGGGAGGTCCCGGGACAGATACGCAGTATTTT.

The V call is TRBV6-1, the J call TRBJ2-7, with D perhaps matching TRBD2 (7 bases). The ends were cut back, 10 bases at V and 0 bases at J, with 19 bases in the middle. Germline CDR1 is MNHNS and CDR2 is SASEGT. There are 15 residues in the CDR3. This chain's CDR3 is CATSKRDTLSYEQYF. The CDR3 DNA reads TGTGCCACTTCCAAGCGGGACACCCTCTCCTACGAGCAGTACTTC.

This chain uses TRBV2 with TRBJ2-7, with D perhaps TRBD2 (6 bases). V was clipped by 6 bases and J by 2 bases, with 23 bases between them. This CDR3 spans 17 amino acids. CDR1 is SNHLY, CDR2 FYNNEI, per germline. CDR3 DNA: TGTGCCAGCAGCCCCCGTACGGGGGTTCGACCTACCTACGAGCAGTACTTC. Its protein product is CASSPRTGVRPTYEQYF.

This clone is a singleton in its sample. The chain combines TRBV10-3 with TRBJ1-6; D might be TRBD1 (6 bases). Looked up from germline, CDR1 is ENHRY and CDR2 is SYGVKD. Deletions cut 5 bases from V and 6 bases from J, with 8 bases between. The CDR3 has 13 residues. CDR3 bases: TGTGCCATCAGTAAGGGGGGTAATTCACCCCTCCACTTT. It codes for CAISKGGNSPLHF.

This chain uses TRBV30 with TRBJ1-6; D not resolved. The CDR3 consists of 17 residues. The germline gives CDR1 GTSNPN, CDR2 SVGIG (reference sequence). The germline V and J ends were trimmed by 2 bases and 4 bases, with 18 bases remaining between them. The CDR3: CAWSPSGAILYNSPLHF. Written as DNA, the CDR3 is TGTGCCTGGAGTCCCTCAGGAGCGATACTATATAATTCACCCCTCCACTTT. Full variable domain (outside the CDR3, taken from reference TRBV30 and TRBJ1-6): SQTIHQWPATLVQPVGSPLSLECTVEGTSNPNLYWYRQAAGRGLQLLFYSVGIGQISSEVPQNLSASRPQDRQFILSSKKLLLSDSGFYLCAWSPSGAILYNSPLHFGNGTRLTVT.

J is TRBJ1-4 and V is TRBV10-1; 7 bases agree with TRBD1. V was pared by 4 bases and J by 5 bases, with 1 base of the junction left unmatched. The CDR3 has 13 amino acids. The germline V gene encodes CDR1 WNHNN and CDR2 SYGVQD (reference sequence). CDR3: CASSGRGNEKLFF. The CDR3 DNA follows: TGCGCCAGCAGTGGCAGGGGGAATGAAAAACTGTTTTTT.

The J gene is TRBJ1-5, the V gene TRBV5-1; 11 bases match TRBD1. The CDR3 has 15 residues. Germline loops: CDR1 SGHRS, CDR2 YFSETQ. The trim removed 4 bases at V and 4 bases at J, leaving 4 bases unmatched. The CDR3 reads CASSIGTGGNQPQHF. The CDR3 nucleotides are TGCGCCAGCAGCATCGGGACAGGGGGGAATCAGCCCCAGCATTTT.

The chain employs TRBV30 and TRBJ2-5; possibly TRBD1 or TRBD2 for D (5 bases each). CDR3 size: 15 residues. V lost 0 bases, J lost 0 bases, and 11 bases lay in between. Looked up from germline, CDR1 is GTSNPN and CDR2 is SVGIG (reference sequence). The CDR3 here is CAWSVRGTNQETQYF. The CDR3 DNA reads TGTGCCTGGAGTGTACGAGGGACGAACCAAGAGACCCAGTACTTC.

As concerns this clone: Relative to the germline gene, one junction end is altered; a read error may explain this. The same CDR3 arises from other DNA sequences in this sample as well. The CDR3 DNA reads TGCGCCAGCAGCTTGGACAGGGACTACGGCTACACCTTC. As protein: CASSLDRDYGYTF. The chain is built from TRBV5-1 and TRBJ1-2; D may be TRBD1 (6 bases). The CDR3 loop spans 13 amino acids. CDR1 is SGHRS, CDR2 YFSETQ, per germline.

The chain carries TRBV6-4 and TRBJ2-1; 10 bases agree with TRBD2. With V trimmed by 5 bases and J by 5 bases, 9 bases remained unmatched. From germline, CDR1 is MRHNA and CDR2 SNTAGT. The CDR3 has 16 amino acids. This CDR3 is CASSQLGLAAHNEQFF. Here the CDR3 DNA reads TGTGCCAGCAGTCAACTAGGACTAGCGGCTCACAATGAGCAGTTCTTC.

This rearrangement joins TRBV6-5 to TRBJ2-7; the match to TRBD1 covers 8 bases. The junction had 7 bases not matched to a gene; V was cut back by 5 bases and J by 1 base. CDR1 and CDR2 from the germline V gene are MNHEY and SVGAGI. The CDR3 has 15 amino acids. CDR3 bases: TGTGCCAGCAGTGGGGACAGGACTCAATCCTACGAGCAGTACTTC. Amino acid sequence: CASSGDRTQSYEQYF.

V and J are TRBV28 and TRBJ1-6; 7 nucleotides agree with TRBD1. CDR3 length: 14 residues. Germline V CDR1 and CDR2: MDHEN, SYDVKM. V shed 6 bases, J shed 6 bases, and the junction held 5 bases outside the gene matches. CDR3: CASSERDSNSPLHF. Here the CDR3 DNA reads TGTGCCAGCAGCGAACGGGACAGTAATTCACCCCTCCACTTT.

About this clone: The sample holds other DNA sequences that translate to the same CDR3. The J gene is TRBJ2-2, the V gene TRBV2, with TRBD2 matching 7 bases. CDR3 length equals 13 residues. Trimming at V came to 4 bases and at J to 6 bases, leaving 2 bases not matched to a gene. Germline CDR1 reads SNHLY; CDR2 reads FYNNEI. The CDR3 DNA is TGTGCCAGCAGTGGAACTAGCGCCGGGGAGCTGTTTTTT. Translated: CASSGTSAGELFF.

This chain connects TRBV19 to TRBJ2-2, with 13 positions matching TRBD2. Germline values: CDR1 LNHDA, CDR2 SQIVND (reference sequence). CDR3 length: 20 amino acids. J was trimmed by 4 bases and V by 5 bases; bases with no gene match: 16. As DNA, the CDR3 is TGTGCCAGTAGTCTCGGACTAGCGGGAGCTGGATTATGGGGCACCGGGGAGCTGTTTTTT. It specifies CASSLGLAGAGLWGTGELFF.

The chain carries TRBV11-2 and TRBJ2-4; D may be TRBD1 (6 bases). Per germline, CDR1 SGHAT and CDR2 FQNNGV. The CDR3 is made up of 16 amino acids. V lost 5 bases and J 0 bases, leaving 14 bases between the germline ends. The CDR3 region is CASSTHRVIAKNIQYF. The DNA of the CDR3 is TGTGCCAGCAGCACTCACAGGGTAATAGCCAAAAACATTCAGTACTTC.

CDR3: CASSNQGASNQPQHF. CDR3 in DNA: TGTGCCAGTAGTAACCAGGGGGCCAGCAATCAGCCCCAGCATTTT. This sequence joins TRBV19 and TRBJ1-5; 8 positions agree with TRBD1. CDR3 length: 15 amino acids. CDR1 is LNHDA and CDR2 is SQIVND in the germline V gene (reference sequence). Losses at the gene ends were 4 bases for V and 1 base for J; bases not matched to a gene: 3.

The chain links TRBV19 to TRBJ2-5, with TRBD2 matching 9 bases. Germline V CDR1 and CDR2: LNHDA, SQIVND (reference sequence). The V gene end was trimmed by 4 bases and the J gene end by 5 bases; junction bases not matched to a gene: 14. The CDR3 covers 17 residues. CDR3 nucleotides: TGTGCCAGTAGTAACCCCCAACTAGGGCGGGAGGGCGAGACCCAGTACTTC. Residues: CASSNPQLGREGETQYF.

V and J are TRBV21-1 and TRBJ1-1; the table's D gene call, TRBD1, was not cross checked with the DNA. TRBV21-1 is labeled a pseudogene. This CDR3 has 15 residues. CDR3 residues: CASSKAPRANTEAFF. The DNA of the CDR3 is TGTGCCAGCAGCAAAGCGCCCAGGGCGAACACTGAAGCTTTCTTT.